One sample yielded the 23 T cell receptor beta chains listed below, sequenced in a study of T cells in pancreatic ductal adenocarcinoma. The selected patients with pancreatic ductal adenocarcinoma had surgery but no neoadjuvant therapy. The protocol was immunoSEQ multiplex PCR, while the TCRdb copy is restricted to in-frame clones and leaves out a portion. The sample lists 31,000 or so clones; roughly nine tenths were seen once. The specimen was PBMCs. Receptors originate from a human donor with pancreatic ductal adenocarcinoma.

This clone was observed a handful of times. The chain combines TRBV29-1 with TRBJ2-3; possible D gene TRBD2, 6 bases. Germline values: CDR1 SQVTM, CDR2 ANQGSEA. V dropped 6 bases and J dropped 7 bases, with 20 bases sitting between them. The CDR3 runs 14 residues. CDR3 in amino acids: CSVILERAAYTQYF. As DNA, the CDR3 is TGCAGCGTGATTTTAGAGCGGGCCGCTTATACGCAGTATTTT.

V gene TRBV5-6 combines with J gene TRBJ2-5; tentative D call: TRBD2 (6 bases). Germline CDR1 SGHDT, CDR2 YYEEEE. This CDR3 region has 13 residues. Trimming removed 2 bases at V and 5 bases at J, with 10 bases between. This CDR3 reads CASSLSAGETQYF. In DNA, the CDR3 is TGTGCCAGCAGCTTATCAGCGGGTGAGACCCAGTACTTC.

The chain has TRBV5-1 and TRBJ1-1; 10 positions agree with TRBD1. V shed 1 base and J 5 bases; nucleotides not matched to a gene: 5. CDR1 is SGHRS and CDR2 is YFSETQ in the germline V gene. This CDR3 contains 15 residues. This CDR3 reads CASSLPPGQGTEAFF. CDR3 DNA sequence: TGCGCCAGCAGCTTGCCTCCGGGACAGGGGACTGAAGCTTTCTTT.

This clone was counted a single time. V usage is TRBV6-6 and J usage is TRBJ2-7, with 8 nucleotides matching TRBD1. The V gene's germline CDR1 is MNHNY and CDR2 SVGAGI (reference sequence). Trimming removed 2 bases from V and 2 bases from J; junction bases left unmatched: 2. The length of the CDR3 is 14 residues. The CDR3 sequence: CASSYQDRAYEQYF. The CDR3 DNA reads TGTGCCAGCAGTTACCAGGACAGGGCCTACGAGCAGTACTTC.

V is TRBV7-2 and J is TRBJ2-5; no reliable D call. The end of the DNA is better explained by TRBJ2-7, so the J call may be wrong. In germline, CDR1 is SGHTA, CDR2 FQGNSA. The CDR3 runs to 12 residues. The CDR3 loop reads CASSPSSYEQYF. DNA for the CDR3: TGTGCCAGCAGCCCTAGCTCCTACGAGCAGTACTTC.

This chain links TRBV4-2 with TRBJ1-3, with D perhaps TRBD1 (5 bases). Trimming pared 4 bases from V and 0 bases from J, leaving 7 bases between. The CDR3 is made up of 14 amino acids. Germline values: CDR1 LGHNA, CDR2 YNFKEQ. CDR3: CASSLQGSGNTIYF. Here the CDR3 DNA reads TGTGCCAGCAGCCTCCAGGGCTCTGGAAACACCATATATTTT.

The chain couples TRBV7-6 to TRBJ2-2; D remains ambiguous. Germline V CDR1 and CDR2: SGHVS, FNYEAQ. The V end lost 5 bases, the J end lost 0 bases, and 7 bases lay between the germline ends. The CDR3 is 14 amino acids. Here the CDR3 DNA reads TGTGCCAGCAGCAGACACCCGAACACCGGGGAGCTGTTTTTT. Protein: CASSRHPNTGELFF.

The CDR3 nucleotides are TGTGCCAGCTCGACTGGGGGGGGGAACTCCTACGAGCAGTACTTC. Protein product: CASSTGGGNSYEQYF. This rearrangement joins TRBV27 to TRBJ2-7, with 7 bases fitting TRBD2. The CDR3 is 15 residues long. Per the germline V gene, CDR1 is MNHEY and CDR2 is SMNVEV (reference sequence). Unmatched junction bases numbered 10, after V lost 8 bases and J lost 0 bases.

V and J are TRBV7-8 and TRBJ2-7, with D unclear. CDR1 is SGHVS and CDR2 is FQNEAQ in the germline V gene. The CDR3 covers 16 residues. The ends were cut back, 1 base at V and 0 bases at J, with 13 bases in the middle. The CDR3 here is CASSLGRISSSYEQYF. The CDR3, as DNA: TGTGCCAGCAGCTTAGGTCGCATCTCGAGCTCCTACGAGCAGTACTTC.

The V and J genes are TRBV7-9 and TRBJ2-7; weak D call: TRBD2 (5 bases). This CDR3 has 16 amino acids. Germline CDR1 is SEHNR and CDR2 is FQNEAQ (reference sequence). Trimming pared 1 base from V and 5 bases from J, leaving 18 bases between. CDR3 residues: CASSLGLGLAGDEQYF. The CDR3 nucleotides read TGTGCCAGCAGCTTAGGATTGGGCCTAGCCGGTGACGAGCAGTACTTC.

This clone was seen once. The CDR3 spells CASSRTPEQYF. The CDR3 DNA sequence: TGTGCCAGCAGTCGTACCCCCGAGCAGTACTTC. V is TRBV6-5 and J is TRBJ2-7; D gene unclear. Germline V lookup: CDR1 MNHEY, CDR2 SVGAGI. V was clipped by 5 bases and J by 6 bases, with 8 bases between them. This CDR3 has 11 residues.

The chain has TRBV5-1 and TRBJ2-1; 9 bases align to TRBD1. V lost 4 bases and J lost 9; bases outside the gene matches: 8. The length of the CDR3 is 14 residues. The germline V gene encodes CDR1 SGHRS and CDR2 YFSETQ. DNA for the CDR3: TGCGCCAGCAGCCCGGGACAGGGAAATCGTGAGCAGTTCTTC. Its protein product is CASSPGQGNREQFF.

This chain joins TRBV6-6 and TRBJ1-1, with D uncertain. The CDR3 is 13 residues long. CDR1 is MNHNY, CDR2 SVGAGI, per germline (reference sequence). V was shortened by 2 bases and J by 1 base, with 5 bases between the two germline ends. The CDR3 coding sequence is TGTGCCAGCAGTTACGGGGAGAACACTGAAGCTTTCTTT. Translated, it gives CASSYGENTEAFF.

The chain recombines TRBV28 with TRBJ1-1; maybe TRBD1 (6 bases). The CDR3 runs 14 residues. CDR1 is MDHEN, CDR2 SYDVKM, per germline. Between the trimmed V and J ends, which lost 6 bases and 4 bases, there was a span of 15 bases. The chain's CDR3 is CASSSGGAATEAFF. CDR3 nucleotides: TGTGCCAGCAGCTCGGGGGGGGCGGCCACTGAAGCTTTCTTT.

The CDR3 sequence is CASRRQGAVGNTIYF. The DNA for the CDR3 is TGTGCCAGCAGACGACAGGGGGCTGTTGGAAACACCATATATTTT. This chain connects TRBV6-5 to TRBJ1-3, with 10 bases fitting TRBD1. V trimming: 6 bases; J trimming: 3 bases; junction bases outside the gene matches: 5. Germline CDR1 reads MNHEY; CDR2 reads SVGAGI. The CDR3 loop spans 15 amino acids.

In DNA form, the CDR3 reads TGTGCCAGCAGCGAAGGGACACGGAGTAGGTATGGCTACACCTTC. Protein product: CASSEGTRSRYGYTF. The V call is TRBV11-1, the J call TRBJ1-2, with D possibly being TRBD1 (6 bases). The germline V and J ends were trimmed by 5 bases and 5 bases, with 18 bases remaining between them. CDR3 length: 15 residues. CDR1 and CDR2 (germline): SGHAT, FQDESV (reference sequence).

J is TRBJ1-2 and V is TRBV7-9, with D uncertain. The CDR3 runs to 14 residues. The ends were cut back, 5 bases at V and 7 bases at J, with 17 bases in the middle. Germline CDR1 reads SEHNR; CDR2 reads FQNEAQ (reference sequence). The CDR3 DNA is TGTGCCAGCAGCCGTGACCCGGGAGGGCTTGGCTACACCTTC. Translating it yields CASSRDPGGLGYTF.

V is TRBV14 and J is TRBJ2-3; 7 positions agree with TRBD1. The germline gives CDR1 SGHDN, CDR2 FVKESK. The CDR3 has 15 residues. V trimming: 4 bases; J trimming: 6 bases; junction bases outside the gene matches: 10. DNA of the CDR3: TGTGCCAGCAGCCCGAAAGACAGGGACAGTGATACGCAGTATTTT. Protein sequence: CASSPKDRDSDTQYF.

V gene TRBV19 combines with J gene TRBJ2-1; D perhaps matches TRBD2 (5 bases). Germline V gives CDR1 LNHDA, CDR2 SQIVND (reference sequence). Trimming took 3 bases from V and 2 from J, leaving 8 bases between them. The CDR3 runs to 14 residues. The CDR3 nucleotides are TGTGCCAGTAGTATTTCGGGGACCTACAATGAGCAGTTCTTC. Amino acid sequence: CASSISGTYNEQFF.

J is TRBJ1-1 and V is TRBV5-1; 12 bases are shared with TRBD1. The CDR3 runs 17 residues. The V gene's germline CDR1 is SGHRS and CDR2 YFSETQ. V lost 1 base, J lost 3 bases, and 7 bases stayed unmatched. The CDR3 nucleotides read TGCGCCAGCAGCTTGAAGGGACAGGGGGCCGGGGACACTGAAGCTTTCTTT. Translating gives CASSLKGQGAGDTEAFF. Looking up the rest from reference TRBV5-1 and TRBJ1-1 gives the full variable domain: KAGVTQTPRYLIKTRGQQVTLSCSPISGHRSVSWYQQTPGQGLQFLFEYFSETQRNKGNFPGRFSGRQFSNSRSEMNVSTLELGDSALYLCASSLKGQGAGDTEAFFGQGTRLTVV.

This clone showed up just a few times. This sample also contains other DNA sequences that code for the same CDR3. The chain joins TRBV5-1 to TRBJ2-1; 7 bases agree with TRBD1. This CDR3 is 13 amino acids long. V lost 4 bases to trimming and J lost 6 bases; unmatched junction nucleotides: 4. The germline CDR1 and CDR2 sequences are SGHRS and YFSETQ. DNA of the CDR3: TGCGCCAGCAGCCTCTCAGGGGGCAATGAGCAGTTCTTC. It specifies CASSLSGGNEQFF.

The chain combines TRBV4-3 with TRBJ1-4; maybe TRBD1 (5 bases). Per germline, CDR1 LGHNA and CDR2 YSLEER. The CDR3 has 19 residues. Trimming removed 0 bases from V and 1 base from J, with 18 bases in between. The CDR3 reads CASSQDLIGGDRTNEKLFF. The CDR3 region has the DNA TGCGCCAGCAGCCAAGATTTAATCGGGGGGGACCGAACTAATGAAAAACTGTTTTTT.

This chain connects TRBV13 to TRBJ2-7, with 9 nucleotides matching TRBD1. V shed 5 bases, J shed 0 bases, and the junction held 11 bases outside the gene matches. From germline, CDR1 is PRHDT and CDR2 FYEKMQ (reference sequence). CDR3 size: 17 residues. The CDR3 region has the DNA TGTGCCAGCAGCCCATCGTCCGGGACAGGGCACTCCTACGAGCAGTACTTC. It yields the protein CASSPSSGTGHSYEQYF.